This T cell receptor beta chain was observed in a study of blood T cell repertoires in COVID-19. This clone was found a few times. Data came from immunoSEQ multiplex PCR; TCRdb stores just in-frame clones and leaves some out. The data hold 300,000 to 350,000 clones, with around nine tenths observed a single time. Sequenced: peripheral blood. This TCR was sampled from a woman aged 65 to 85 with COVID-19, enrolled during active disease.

The CDR3 spells CSVVWTGTPYGYTF. CDR3 in DNA: TGCAGCGTTGTTTGGACAGGGACACCGTATGGCTACACCTTC. J is TRBJ1-2 and V is TRBV29-1, with 8 bases matching TRBD1. This CDR3 comprises 14 residues. Germline assignment: CDR1 SQVTM and CDR2 ANQGSEA. Trimming at V came to 4 bases and at J to 5 bases, leaving 9 bases not matched to a gene. The complete variable domain, with remaining parts taken from reference TRBV29-1 and TRBJ1-2, reads SAVISQKPSRDICQRGTSLTIQCQVDSQVTMMFWYRQQPGQSLTLIATANQGSEATYESGFVIDKFPISRPNLTFSTLTVSNMSPEDSSIYLCSVVWTGTPYGYTFGSGTRLTVV.